The T cell receptor beta chain described here comes from a study of preoperative IRX-2 immunotherapy in early breast cancer. This sample's treatment: preoperative locoregional IRX-2 cytokine immunotherapy. This phase Ib study tested locoregional IRX-2 cytokine immunotherapy given before surgery. The protocol was immunoSEQ multiplex PCR, while the TCRdb copy is restricted to in-frame clones and leaves out a portion. The data contain approximately 100,000 clones, 80% to 90% of them singletons. The receptor's source is a human donor with breast cancer. The sample was tumor tissue, taken after IRX-2 immunotherapy.

The CDR3 protein is CATLYPGRNTIYF. The CDR3 nucleotides read TGTGCCACCCTTTATCCAGGGAGAAACACCATATATTTT. This chain joins TRBV25-1 and TRBJ1-3; D may be TRBD1 (5 bases). V dropped 10 bases and J dropped 5 bases, with 15 bases sitting between them. This CDR3 has 13 amino acids. Germline values: CDR1 MGHDK, CDR2 SYGVNS.